In this sample, the clone carrying this T cell receptor (beta chain) turned up a few times. Its antigen is currently unknown. Germline V gene data show CDR1 as LGHNA and CDR2 as YSLEER. This CDR3 is 14 amino acids long. The V gene lost 1 base and the J gene lost 7 bases, with 8 bases spanning the gap. This sample was taken from a study of T cells after yellow fever vaccination. General study findings and limits: Sorted repertoires could include abundant contaminating clonotypes from bulk cells.

Each CDR3 protein is one row after TCRdb ran MiXCR on the 5' RACE reads. The data contain roughly 520,000 distinct CDR3 sequences, 21% of them singletons. The chain recombines TRBV4-3 with TRBJ1-6; unclear D gene. The origin of this receptor is a man between 18 and 29 years old who received the YFV17D yellow fever vaccine. The sample in question was PBMCs, obtained roughly 20 days after the first yellow fever vaccination. The CDR3 loop is CASSQGLTNSPLHF. CDR3 DNA: TGCGCCAGCAGCCAAGGACTGACGAATTCACCCCTCCACTTT.